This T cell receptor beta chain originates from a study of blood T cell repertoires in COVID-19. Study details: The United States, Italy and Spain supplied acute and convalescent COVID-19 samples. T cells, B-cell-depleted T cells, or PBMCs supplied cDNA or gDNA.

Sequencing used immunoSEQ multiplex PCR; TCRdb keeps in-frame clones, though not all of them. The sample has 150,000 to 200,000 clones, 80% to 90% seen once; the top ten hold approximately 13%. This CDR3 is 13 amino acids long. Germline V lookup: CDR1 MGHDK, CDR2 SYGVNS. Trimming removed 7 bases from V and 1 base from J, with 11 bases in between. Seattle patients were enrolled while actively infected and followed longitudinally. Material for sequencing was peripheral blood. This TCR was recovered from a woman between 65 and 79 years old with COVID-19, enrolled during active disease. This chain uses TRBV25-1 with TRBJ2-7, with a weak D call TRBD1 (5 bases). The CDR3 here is CASKTETSYEQYF. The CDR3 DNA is TGTGCCAGCAAGACAGAAACGTCCTACGAGCAGTACTTC.